This T cell receptor beta chain was documented in a study of brain T cells in children with intractable seizures. V shed 3 bases, J shed 1 base, and the junction held 15 bases outside the gene matches. The CDR3 spans 18 residues. The germline gives CDR1 KGHSH, CDR2 LQKENI. Surgery cases with the highest brain T cell transcript signatures were chosen for sequencing. Assay used: immunoSEQ multiplex PCR; TCRdb lists only in-frame clones, some missing. There are about 110,000 clones in the sample; approximately 94% occur only once, and 3.8% lies in the top ten. The TCR originated in a boy under three years old with hemimegalencephaly and intractable seizures. This rearrangement joins TRBV18 to TRBJ2-7; 7 bases are shared with TRBD1. The sequenced sample was peripheral blood, obtained at surgery. The CDR3 loop is CASSPITQPRDSSYEQYF. The CDR3, as DNA: TGTGCCAGCTCACCTATAACTCAGCCCCGGGACAGTTCCTACGAGCAGTACTTC.